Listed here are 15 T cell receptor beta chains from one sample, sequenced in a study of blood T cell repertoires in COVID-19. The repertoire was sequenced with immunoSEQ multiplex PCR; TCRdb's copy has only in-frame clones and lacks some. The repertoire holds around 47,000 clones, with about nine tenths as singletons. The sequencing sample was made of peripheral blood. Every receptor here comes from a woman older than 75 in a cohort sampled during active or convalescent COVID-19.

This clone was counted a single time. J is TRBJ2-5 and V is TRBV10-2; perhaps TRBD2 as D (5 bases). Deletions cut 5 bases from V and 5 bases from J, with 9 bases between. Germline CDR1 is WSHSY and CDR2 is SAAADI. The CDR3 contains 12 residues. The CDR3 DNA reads TGCGCCAGCAGTACTAGTAGTGAGACCCAGTACTTC. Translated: CASSTSSETQYF.

The CDR3 DNA reads as TGTGCCTGGCGGCGATTTGTTCCAGGGGGCTATGGCTACACCTTC. Residues: CAWRRFVPGGYGYTF. The rearrangement links TRBV30 to TRBJ1-2, with 7 bases identical to TRBD1. Germline V gives CDR1 GTSNPN, CDR2 SVGIG (reference sequence). CDR3 size: 15 residues. V shed 5 bases and J 4 bases; nucleotides not matched to a gene: 13.

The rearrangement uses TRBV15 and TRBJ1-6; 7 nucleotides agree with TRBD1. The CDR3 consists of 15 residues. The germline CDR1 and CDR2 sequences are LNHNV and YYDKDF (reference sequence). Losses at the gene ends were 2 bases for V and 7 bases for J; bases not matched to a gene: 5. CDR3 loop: CATSRQTGENSPLHF. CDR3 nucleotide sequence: TGTGCCACCAGCAGACAAACAGGGGAAAATTCACCCCTCCACTTT.

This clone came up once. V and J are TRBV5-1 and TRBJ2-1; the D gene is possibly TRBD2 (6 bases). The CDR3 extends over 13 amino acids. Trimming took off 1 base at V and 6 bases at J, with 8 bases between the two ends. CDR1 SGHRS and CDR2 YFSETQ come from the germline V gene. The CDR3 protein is CASSLSGGNEQFF. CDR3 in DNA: TGCGCCAGCAGCTTGTCCGGGGGCAATGAGCAGTTCTTC.

CDR3 sequence: CASSLGGARLSNEQFF. The CDR3 bases are TGTGCCAGCAGCTTGGGCGGGGCGCGCCTATCGAATGAGCAGTTCTTC. The J gene is TRBJ2-1, the V gene TRBV7-9, with D possibly being TRBD2 (6 bases). Germline CDR1 is SEHNR and CDR2 is FQNEAQ (reference sequence). The CDR3 extends over 16 amino acids. V lost 3 bases and J lost 7, with 19 bases in between.

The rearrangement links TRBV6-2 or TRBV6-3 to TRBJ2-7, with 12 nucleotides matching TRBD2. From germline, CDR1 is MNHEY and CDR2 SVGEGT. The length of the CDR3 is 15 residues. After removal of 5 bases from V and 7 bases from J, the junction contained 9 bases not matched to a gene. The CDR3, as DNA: TGTGCCAGCAGTCCCGTGACTAGCGGGAGATCGGAGCAGTACTTC. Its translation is CASSPVTSGRSEQYF.

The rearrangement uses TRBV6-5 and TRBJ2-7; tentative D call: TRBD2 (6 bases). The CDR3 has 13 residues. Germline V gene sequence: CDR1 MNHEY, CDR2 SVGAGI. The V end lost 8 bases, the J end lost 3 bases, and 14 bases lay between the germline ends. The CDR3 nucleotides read TGTGCCAGCTGCCGCCTCGGGAGCTACGAGCAGTACTTC. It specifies CASCRLGSYEQYF.

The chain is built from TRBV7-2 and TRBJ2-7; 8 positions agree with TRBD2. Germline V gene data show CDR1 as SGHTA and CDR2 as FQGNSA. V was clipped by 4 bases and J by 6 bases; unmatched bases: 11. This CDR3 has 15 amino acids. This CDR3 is CASSYIPRAGVEQYF. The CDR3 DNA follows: TGTGCCAGCAGCTACATACCTCGAGCGGGGGTCGAGCAGTACTTC.

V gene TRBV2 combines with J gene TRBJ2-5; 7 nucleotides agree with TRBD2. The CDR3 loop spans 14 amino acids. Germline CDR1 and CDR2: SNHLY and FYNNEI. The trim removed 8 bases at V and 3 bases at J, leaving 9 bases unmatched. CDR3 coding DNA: TGTGCCAGCCTTACGCAGCGGGGCGAAGAGACCCAGTACTTC. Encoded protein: CASLTQRGEETQYF.

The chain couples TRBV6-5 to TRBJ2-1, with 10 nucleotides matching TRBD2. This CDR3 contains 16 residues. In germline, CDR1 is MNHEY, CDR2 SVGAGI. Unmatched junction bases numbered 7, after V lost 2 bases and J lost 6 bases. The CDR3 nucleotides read TGTGCCAGCAGTTACCCGGGACTAGCGACTACCAATGAGCAGTTCTTC. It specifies CASSYPGLATTNEQFF.

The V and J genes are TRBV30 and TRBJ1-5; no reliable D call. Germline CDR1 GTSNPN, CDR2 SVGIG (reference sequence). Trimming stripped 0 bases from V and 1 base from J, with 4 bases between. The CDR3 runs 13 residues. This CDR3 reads CAWSVQSNQPQHF. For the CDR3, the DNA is TGTGCCTGGAGTGTACAGAGCAATCAGCCCCAGCATTTT.

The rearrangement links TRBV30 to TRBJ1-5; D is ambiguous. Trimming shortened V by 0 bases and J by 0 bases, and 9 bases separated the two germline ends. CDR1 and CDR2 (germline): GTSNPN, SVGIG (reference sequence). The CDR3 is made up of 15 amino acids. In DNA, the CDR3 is TGTGCCTGGAGTGTCCAACAGTATAGCAATCAGCCCCAGCATTTT. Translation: CAWSVQQYSNQPQHF.

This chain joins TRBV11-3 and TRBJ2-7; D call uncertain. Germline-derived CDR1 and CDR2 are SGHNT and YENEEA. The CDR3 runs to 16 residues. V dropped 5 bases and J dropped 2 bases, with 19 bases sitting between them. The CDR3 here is CASSPRGGVSPYEQYF. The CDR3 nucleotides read TGTGCCAGCAGCCCCCGTGGCGGAGTTTCTCCCTACGAGCAGTACTTC.

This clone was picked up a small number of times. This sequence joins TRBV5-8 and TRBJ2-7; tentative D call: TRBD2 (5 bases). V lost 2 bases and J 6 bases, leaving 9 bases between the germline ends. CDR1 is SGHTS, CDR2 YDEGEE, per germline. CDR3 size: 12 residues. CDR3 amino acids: CASSLGRGEQYF. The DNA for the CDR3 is TGTGCCAGCAGCTTAGGGAGAGGCGAGCAGTACTTC.

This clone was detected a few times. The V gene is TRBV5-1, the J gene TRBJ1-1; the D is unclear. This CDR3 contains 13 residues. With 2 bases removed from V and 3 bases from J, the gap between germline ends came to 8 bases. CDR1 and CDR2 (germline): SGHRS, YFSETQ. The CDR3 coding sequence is TGCGCCAGCAGCTTTGAGCCCCACACTGAAGCTTTCTTT. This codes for CASSFEPHTEAFF.